This T cell receptor beta chain comes out of a study of T cells in Graves' hyperthyroidism and ophthalmopathy. Study observations and caveats: Blood also contained most expanded thyroid clonotypes above 0.001.

Turning to this clonotype: Its antigen is unidentified.

The TCR beta CDR3 regions underwent amplification using RNA transcripts as the source. The HTBI primer set served for first-round RT-PCR of the TCR CDR3. MiXCR was run by TCRdb on the multiplex PCR reads, yielding one entry per CDR3 protein. Here the sample spans 360,000 or so distinct CDR3 sequences, roughly 20% being singletons. V lost 9 bases and J lost 3, with 15 bases in between. The CDR3 covers 13 residues. The PBMCs had their origin in around 10 ml of fresh peripheral blood. The material sequenced was blood. The sequence was collected from a woman aged 40-49 years with Graves' ophthalmopathy. The chain links TRBV12-3 or TRBV12-4 to TRBJ2-7; D gene ambiguous. CDR3 sequence: CASGARRYYEQYF. The CDR3 bases are TGTGCCAGTGGAGCAAGGCGCTACTACGAGCAGTACTTC.